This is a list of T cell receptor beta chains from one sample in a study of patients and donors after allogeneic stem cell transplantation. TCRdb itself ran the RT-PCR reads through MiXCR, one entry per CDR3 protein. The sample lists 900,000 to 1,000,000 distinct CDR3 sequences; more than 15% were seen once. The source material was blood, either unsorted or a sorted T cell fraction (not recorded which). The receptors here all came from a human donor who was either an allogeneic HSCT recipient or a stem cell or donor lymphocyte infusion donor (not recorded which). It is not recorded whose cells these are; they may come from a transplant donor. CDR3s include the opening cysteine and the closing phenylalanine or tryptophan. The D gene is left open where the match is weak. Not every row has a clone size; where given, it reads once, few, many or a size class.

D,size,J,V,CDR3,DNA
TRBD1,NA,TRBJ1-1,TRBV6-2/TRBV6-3,CASSPDRVINTEAFF,TGTGCCAGCAGCCCGGACAGGGTGATAAACACTGAAGCTTTCTTT
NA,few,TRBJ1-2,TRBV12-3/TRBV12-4,CASSYKSGVENYGYTF,TGTGCCAGCAGCTACAAGAGCGGGGTTGAGAACTATGGCTACACCTTC
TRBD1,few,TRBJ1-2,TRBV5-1,CASSFETGVGGYTF,TGCGCCAGCAGCTTCGAAACAGGGGTAGGTGGCTACACCTTC
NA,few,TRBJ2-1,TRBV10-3,CAITQDEQFF,TGTGCCATCACCCAGGATGAGCAGTTCTTC
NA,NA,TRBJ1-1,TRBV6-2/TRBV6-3,CASSLSPRSTEAFF,TGTGCCAGCAGCCTAAGCCCTCGGAGCACTGAAGCTTTCTTT
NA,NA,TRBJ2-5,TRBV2,CAPGDGETQYF,TGTGCCCCAGGGGATGGAGAGACCCAGTACTTC
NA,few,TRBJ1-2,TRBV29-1,CSVAKPGRRVYTF,TGCAGCGTCGCTAAACCGGGGAGGAGGGTATACACCTTC
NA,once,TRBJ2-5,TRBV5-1,CASSLSWLDNQETQYF,TGCGCCAGCAGCTTGAGCTGGCTAGATAATCAGGAGACCCAGTACTTC
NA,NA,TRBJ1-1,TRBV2,CAILGGANTEAFF,TGTGCCATCTTAGGAGGGGCGAACACTGAAGCTTTCTTT
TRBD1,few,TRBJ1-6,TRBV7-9,CASSSLDRALHF,TGTGCCAGCAGCTCCCTAGACAGGGCCCTCCACTTT
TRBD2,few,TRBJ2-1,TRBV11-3,CASSFSGTSQTEQFF,TGTGCCAGCAGCTTTTCCGGGACTAGTCAGACTGAGCAGTTCTTC
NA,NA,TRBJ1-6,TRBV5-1,CASSLAWQAPNSPLHF,TGCGCCAGCAGCTTGGCCTGGCAGGCGCCAAATTCACCCCTCCACTTT
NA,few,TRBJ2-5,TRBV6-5,CASSYSSGWEETQYF,TGTGCCAGCAGTTACTCGTCAGGGTGGGAGGAGACCCAGTACTTC
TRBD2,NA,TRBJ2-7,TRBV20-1,CSGSGGRSYEQYF,TGCAGTGGAAGCGGGGGCCGCTCCTACGAGCAGTACTTC
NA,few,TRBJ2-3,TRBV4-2,CASSQRSGTDTQYF,TGTGCCAGCAGCCAAAGGTCAGGCACAGATACGCAGTATTTT
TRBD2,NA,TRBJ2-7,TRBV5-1,CASSHSGSSSYEQYF,TGCGCCAGCAGTCACAGCGGGAGTTCTTCCTACGAGCAGTACTTC
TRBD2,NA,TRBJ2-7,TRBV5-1,CASSFRASGYEQYF,TGCGCCAGCAGCTTTAGGGCTAGCGGGTACGAGCAGTACTTC
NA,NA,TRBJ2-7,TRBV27,CATSRVASSYEQYF,TGTGCCACCTCCAGAGTCGCTAGCTCCTACGAGCAGTACTTC
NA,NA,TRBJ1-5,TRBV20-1,CSAPTRDSNQPQHF,TGCAGTGCTCCCACCCGGGATAGCAATCAGCCCCAGCATTTT
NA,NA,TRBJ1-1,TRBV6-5,CASSYSRTSRRNTEAFF,TGTGCCAGCAGTTACTCGCGGACATCGAGAAGGAACACTGAAGCTTTCTTT
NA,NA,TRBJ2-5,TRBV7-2,CASSLAVGALETQYF,TGTGCCAGCAGCTTAGCGGTAGGGGCCCTGGAGACCCAGTACTTC
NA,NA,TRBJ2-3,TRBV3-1,CASSQPAGRGFTDTQYF,TGTGCCAGCAGCCAGCCCGCGGGGCGCGGGTTCACAGATACGCAGTATTTT
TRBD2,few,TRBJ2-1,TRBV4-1,CASSQEPTSVYNEQFF,TGCGCCAGCAGCCAAGAGCCGACTAGCGTCTACAATGAGCAGTTCTTC
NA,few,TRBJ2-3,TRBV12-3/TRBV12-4,CASTRPGDTQYF,TGTGCCAGCACCCGACCGGGAGATACGCAGTATTTT
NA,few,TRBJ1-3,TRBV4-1,CASSQGLFYGNTIYF,TGCGCCAGCAGCCAAGGTTTATTTTATGGAAACACCATATATTTT
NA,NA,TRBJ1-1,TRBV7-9,CASRDPDGNTEAFF,TGTGCCAGCAGGGACCCGGACGGGAACACTGAAGCTTTCTTT